The sequence of this TCR beta chain was determined in a study of control samples from healthy donors and cancer patients. This clone occurred a few times. Profiled with immunoSEQ multiplex PCR; TCRdb holds only in-frame clones, not every one. The table has some 5,700 clones, around 72% seen once. In germline, CDR1 is MRHNA, CDR2 SNTAGT. V dropped 6 bases and J dropped 4 bases, with 6 bases sitting between them. The CDR3 loop spans 12 amino acids. The chain uses TRBV6-4 and TRBJ2-2; no definite D call. What was sequenced was formalin-fixed, paraffin-embedded tissue. This receptor was obtained from a male donor with melanoma. CDR3 in DNA: TGTGCCAGCAGACAATTCACCGGGGAGCTGTTTTTT. It is translated as CASRQFTGELFF.